This TCR beta chain was sequenced during a study of blood T cells in healthy people across ages. Study-level background: Per every two T cells, about one barcoded beta molecule was captured by template switching.

The CDR3 spans 12 residues. Between the trimmed V and J ends, which lost 8 bases and 8 bases, there was a span of 15 bases. Germline values: CDR1 SNHLY, CDR2 FYNNEI. General study findings and limits: Diversity estimates drawn from one million T cells were deemed underestimates.

A sample-barcoded 5' primer and a J-beta primer mix were used in a second PCR of about 7 to 12 cycles. TCRdb independently ran MiXCR on the 5' RACE reads; one entry per CDR3 protein. Of around 850,000 distinct CDR3 sequences detected, around 36% appear once; the ten largest clones hold over 10%. This clonotype was seen many times. The antigen is not known. This rearrangement joins TRBV2 to TRBJ1-2; D is perhaps TRBD1 (5 bases). What was sequenced was blood. The sequence was collected from a young man in good health. CDR3 sequence reads: CASGGSLGGYTF. The CDR3 region has the DNA TGTGCCAGCGGGGGGTCTCTAGGCGGCTACACCTTC.